This T cell receptor (beta chain) was recorded in a study of T cells in localized non-small cell lung cancer. Concerning this clone itself: Its antigen is unknown.

Assay used: immunoSEQ multiplex PCR; TCRdb lists only in-frame clones, some missing. The table lists around 3,500 clones, over 30% of them singletons. The CDR3 has 14 residues. CDR1 is SGHNT and CDR2 is YENEEA in the germline V gene. J was trimmed by 8 bases and V by 5 bases; bases with no gene match: 9. General study points: Appearance in adjacent lung was seen for a median around 60 of the top 100 tumor clones.

The chain uses TRBV11-3 and TRBJ1-1, with 9 nucleotides matching TRBD1. This TCR was sampled from a female donor older than 55 with stage I lung adenocarcinoma. Sequenced here: lung tumor tissue, sampled before any cancer treatment. In DNA form, the CDR3 reads TGTGCCAGCAGCCTCGGGGAGGACAGGGGAGAAGCTTTCTTT. This codes for CASSLGEDRGEAFF.